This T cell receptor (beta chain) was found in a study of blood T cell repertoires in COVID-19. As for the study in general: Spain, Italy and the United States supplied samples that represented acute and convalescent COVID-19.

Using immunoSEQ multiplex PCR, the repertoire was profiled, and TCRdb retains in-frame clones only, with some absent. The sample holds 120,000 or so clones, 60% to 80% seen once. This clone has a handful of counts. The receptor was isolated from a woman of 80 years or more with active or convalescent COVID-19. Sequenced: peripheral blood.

Here the CDR3 reads CASSLVAAYEQYF. CDR3 nucleotide sequence: TGTGCCAGCAGCTTAGTGGCAGCCTACGAGCAGTACTTC. The chain is built from TRBV7-2 and TRBJ2-7; D is unclear. There are 13 residues in the CDR3. V lost 1 base and J lost 2, with 6 bases in between. Germline assignment: CDR1 SGHTA and CDR2 FQGNSA.